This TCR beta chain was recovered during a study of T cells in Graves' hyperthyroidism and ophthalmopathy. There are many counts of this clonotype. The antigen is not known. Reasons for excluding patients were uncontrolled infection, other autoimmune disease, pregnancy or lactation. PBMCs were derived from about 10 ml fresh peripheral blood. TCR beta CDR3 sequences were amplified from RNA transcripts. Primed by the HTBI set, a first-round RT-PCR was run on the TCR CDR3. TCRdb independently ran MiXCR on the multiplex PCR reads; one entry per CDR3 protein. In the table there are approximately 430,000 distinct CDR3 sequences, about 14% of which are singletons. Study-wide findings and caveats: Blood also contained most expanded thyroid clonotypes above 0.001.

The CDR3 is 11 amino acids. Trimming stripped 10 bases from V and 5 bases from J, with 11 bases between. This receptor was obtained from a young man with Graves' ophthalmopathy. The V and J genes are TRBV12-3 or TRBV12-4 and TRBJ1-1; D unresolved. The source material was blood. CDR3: CATPFGTEAFF. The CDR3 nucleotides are TGTGCCACCCCTTTCGGAACTGAAGCTTTCTTT.